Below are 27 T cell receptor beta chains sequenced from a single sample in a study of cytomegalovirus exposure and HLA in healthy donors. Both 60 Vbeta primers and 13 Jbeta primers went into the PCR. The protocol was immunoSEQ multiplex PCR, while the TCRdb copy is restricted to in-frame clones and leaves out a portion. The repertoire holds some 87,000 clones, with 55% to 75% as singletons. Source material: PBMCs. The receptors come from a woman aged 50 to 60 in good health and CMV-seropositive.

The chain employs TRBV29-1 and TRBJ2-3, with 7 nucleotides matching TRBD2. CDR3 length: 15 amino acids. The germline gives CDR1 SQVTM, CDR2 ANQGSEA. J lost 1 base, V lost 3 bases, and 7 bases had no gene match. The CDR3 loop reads CSVEYRGSGTDTQYF. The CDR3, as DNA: TGCAGCGTTGAGTACCGCGGGAGTGGCACAGATACGCAGTATTTT.

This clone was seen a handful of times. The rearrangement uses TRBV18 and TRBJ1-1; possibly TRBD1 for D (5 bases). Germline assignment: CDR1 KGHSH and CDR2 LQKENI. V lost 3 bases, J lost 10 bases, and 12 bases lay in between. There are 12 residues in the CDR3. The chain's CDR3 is CASSPQAGGAFF. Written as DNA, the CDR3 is TGTGCCAGCTCACCCCAGGCGGGGGGAGCTTTCTTT.

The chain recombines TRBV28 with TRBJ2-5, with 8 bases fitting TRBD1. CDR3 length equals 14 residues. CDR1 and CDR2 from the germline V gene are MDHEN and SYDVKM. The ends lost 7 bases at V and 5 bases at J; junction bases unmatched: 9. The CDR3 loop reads CASTGAGGWETQYF. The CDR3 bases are TGTGCCAGCACGGGGGCAGGGGGCTGGGAGACCCAGTACTTC.

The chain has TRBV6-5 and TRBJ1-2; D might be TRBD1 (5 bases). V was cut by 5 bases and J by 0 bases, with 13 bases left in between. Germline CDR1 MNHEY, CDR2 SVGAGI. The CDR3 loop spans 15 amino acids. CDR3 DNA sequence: TGTGCCAGCAGTCGGGGGGAGTTGGCTAACTATGGCTACACCTTC. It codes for CASSRGELANYGYTF.

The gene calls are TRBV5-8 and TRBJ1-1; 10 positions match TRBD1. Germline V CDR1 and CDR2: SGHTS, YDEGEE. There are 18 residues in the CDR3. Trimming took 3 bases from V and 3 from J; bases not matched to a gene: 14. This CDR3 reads CASSSLTGGFERDTEAFF. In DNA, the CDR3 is TGTGCCAGCAGCTCTCTGACAGGGGGCTTCGAGAGAGACACTGAAGCTTTCTTT.

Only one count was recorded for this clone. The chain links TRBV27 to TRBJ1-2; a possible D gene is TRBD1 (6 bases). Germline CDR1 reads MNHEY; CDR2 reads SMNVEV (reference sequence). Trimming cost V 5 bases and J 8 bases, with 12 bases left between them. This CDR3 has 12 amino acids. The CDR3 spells CASSDPGQGYTF. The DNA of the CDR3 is TGTGCCAGCAGTGATCCAGGACAGGGCTACACCTTC.

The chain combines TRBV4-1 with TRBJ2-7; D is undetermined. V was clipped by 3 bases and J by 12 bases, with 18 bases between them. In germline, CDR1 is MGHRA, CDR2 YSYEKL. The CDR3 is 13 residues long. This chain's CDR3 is CASSQFFSEPGYF. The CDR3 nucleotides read TGCGCCAGCAGCCAGTTTTTCTCCGAGCCGGGGTACTTC.

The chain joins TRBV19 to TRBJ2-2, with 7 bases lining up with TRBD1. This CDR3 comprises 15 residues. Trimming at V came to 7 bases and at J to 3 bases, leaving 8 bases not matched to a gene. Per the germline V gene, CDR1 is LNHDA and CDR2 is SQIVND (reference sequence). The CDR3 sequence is CASTRTGVDTGELFF. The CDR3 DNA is TGTGCCAGTACGCGCACAGGGGTGGACACCGGGGAGCTGTTTTTT.

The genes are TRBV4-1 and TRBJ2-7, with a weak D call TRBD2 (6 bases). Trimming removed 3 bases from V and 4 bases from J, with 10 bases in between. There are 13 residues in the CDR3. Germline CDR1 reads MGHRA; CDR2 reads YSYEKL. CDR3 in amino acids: CASSQGGTYEQYF. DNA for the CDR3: TGCGCCAGCAGCCAGGGCGGGACGTACGAGCAGTACTTC.

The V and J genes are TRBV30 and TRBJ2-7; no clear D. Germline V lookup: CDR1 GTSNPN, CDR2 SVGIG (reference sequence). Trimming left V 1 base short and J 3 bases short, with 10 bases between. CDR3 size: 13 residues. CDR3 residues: CAWSAPGFYEQYF. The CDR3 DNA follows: TGTGCCTGGAGTGCTCCGGGTTTCTACGAGCAGTACTTC. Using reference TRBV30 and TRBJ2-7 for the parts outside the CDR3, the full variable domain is SQTIHQWPATLVQPVGSPLSLECTVEGTSNPNLYWYRQAAGRGLQLLFYSVGIGQISSEVPQNLSASRPQDRQFILSSKKLLLSDSGFYLCAWSAPGFYEQYFGPGTRLTVT.

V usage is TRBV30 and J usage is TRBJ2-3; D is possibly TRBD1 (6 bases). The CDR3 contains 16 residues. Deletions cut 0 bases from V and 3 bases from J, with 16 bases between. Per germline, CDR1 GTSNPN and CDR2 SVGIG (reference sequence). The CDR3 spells CAWSVLRGSGTDTQYF. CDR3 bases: TGTGCCTGGAGTGTACTCAGGGGTAGTGGGACAGATACGCAGTATTTT.

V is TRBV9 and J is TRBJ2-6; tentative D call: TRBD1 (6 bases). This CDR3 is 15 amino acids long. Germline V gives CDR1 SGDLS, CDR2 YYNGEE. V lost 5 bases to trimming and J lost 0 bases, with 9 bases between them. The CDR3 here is CASRTGHSGANVLTF. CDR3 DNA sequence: TGTGCCAGCAGGACAGGACACTCTGGGGCCAACGTCCTGACTTTC.

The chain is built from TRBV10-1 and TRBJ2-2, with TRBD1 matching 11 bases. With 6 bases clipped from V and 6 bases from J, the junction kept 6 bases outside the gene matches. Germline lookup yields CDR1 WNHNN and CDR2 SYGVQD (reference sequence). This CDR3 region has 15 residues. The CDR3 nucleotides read TGCGCCAGCAGCCGGGACAGGGGGGGATCCGGGGAGCTGTTTTTT. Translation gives CASSRDRGGSGELFF.

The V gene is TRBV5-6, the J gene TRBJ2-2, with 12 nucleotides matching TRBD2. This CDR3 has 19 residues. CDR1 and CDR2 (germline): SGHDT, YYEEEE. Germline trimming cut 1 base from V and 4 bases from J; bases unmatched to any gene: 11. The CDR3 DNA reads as TGTGCCAGCAGCTTGTCGTATGCTAGCGGGAGGGATATCACCGGGGAGCTGTTTTTT. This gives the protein CASSLSYASGRDITGELFF. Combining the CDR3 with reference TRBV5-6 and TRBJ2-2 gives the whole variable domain DAGVTQSPTHLIKTRGQQVTLRCSPKSGHDTVSWYQQALGQGPQFIFQYYEEEERQRGNFPDRFSGHQFPNYSSELNVNALLLGDSALYLCASSLSYASGRDITGELFFGEGSRLTVL.

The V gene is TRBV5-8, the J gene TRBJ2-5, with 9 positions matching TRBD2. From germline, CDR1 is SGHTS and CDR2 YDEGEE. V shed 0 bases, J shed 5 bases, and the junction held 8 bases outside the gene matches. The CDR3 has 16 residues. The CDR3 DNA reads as TGTGCCAGCAGCTTGGGGCTAGCGGGGAGCCCGGAGACCCAGTACTTC. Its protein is CASSLGLAGSPETQYF.

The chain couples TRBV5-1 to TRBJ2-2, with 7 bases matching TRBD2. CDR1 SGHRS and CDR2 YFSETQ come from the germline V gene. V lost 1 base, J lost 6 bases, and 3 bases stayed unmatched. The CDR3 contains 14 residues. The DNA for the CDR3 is TGCGCCAGCAGCTTGAGCCGGGGGGCCGGGGAGCTGTTTTTT. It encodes CASSLSRGAGELFF.

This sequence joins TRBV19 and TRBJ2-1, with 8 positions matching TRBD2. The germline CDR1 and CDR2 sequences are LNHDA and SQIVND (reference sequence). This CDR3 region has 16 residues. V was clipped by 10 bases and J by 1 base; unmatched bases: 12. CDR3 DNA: TGTGCCACTAGATGGGGAAGCGGGAGATCCTACAATGAGCAGTTCTTC. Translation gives CATRWGSGRSYNEQFF. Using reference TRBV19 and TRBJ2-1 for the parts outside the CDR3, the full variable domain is DGGITQSPKYLFRKEGQNVTLSCEQNLNHDAMYWYRQDPGQGLRLIYYSQIVNDFQKGDIAEGYSVSREKKESFPLTVTSAQKNPTAFYLCATRWGSGRSYNEQFFGPGTRLTVL.

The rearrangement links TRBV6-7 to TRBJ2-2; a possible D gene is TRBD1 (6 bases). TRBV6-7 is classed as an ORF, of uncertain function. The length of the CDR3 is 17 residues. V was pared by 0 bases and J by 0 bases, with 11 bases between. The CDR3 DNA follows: TGTGCCAGCAGTTACTCGAGGACAGACGCGAACACCGGGGAGCTGTTTTTT. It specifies CASSYSRTDANTGELFF.

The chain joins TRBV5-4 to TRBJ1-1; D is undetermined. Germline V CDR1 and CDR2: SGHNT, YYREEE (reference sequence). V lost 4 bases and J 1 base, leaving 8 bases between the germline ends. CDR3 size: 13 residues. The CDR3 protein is CASSLTANTEAFF. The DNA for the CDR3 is TGTGCCAGCAGCCTCACAGCGAACACTGAAGCTTTCTTT. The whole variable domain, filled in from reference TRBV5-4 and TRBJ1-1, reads ETGVTQSPTHLIKTRGQQVTLRCSSQSGHNTVSWYQQALGQGPQFIFQYYREEENGRGNFPPRFSGLQFPNYSSELNVNALELDDSALYLCASSLTANTEAFFGQGTRLTVV.

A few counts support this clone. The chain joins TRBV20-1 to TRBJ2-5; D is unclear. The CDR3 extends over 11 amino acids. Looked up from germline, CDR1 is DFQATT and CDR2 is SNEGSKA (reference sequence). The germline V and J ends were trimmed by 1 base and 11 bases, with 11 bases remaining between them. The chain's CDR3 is CSARGVDEQYF. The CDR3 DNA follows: TGCAGTGCTAGAGGTGTCGATGAGCAGTACTTC.

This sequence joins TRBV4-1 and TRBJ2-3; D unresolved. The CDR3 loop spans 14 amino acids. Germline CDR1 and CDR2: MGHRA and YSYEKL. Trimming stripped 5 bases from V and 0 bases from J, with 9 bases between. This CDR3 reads CASSTRLSTDTQYF. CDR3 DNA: TGCGCCAGCAGCACCCGACTGAGCACAGATACGCAGTATTTT.

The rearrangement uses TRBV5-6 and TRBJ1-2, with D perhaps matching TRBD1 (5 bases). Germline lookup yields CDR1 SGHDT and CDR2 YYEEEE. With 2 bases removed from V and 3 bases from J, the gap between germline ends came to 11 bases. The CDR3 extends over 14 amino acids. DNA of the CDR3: TGTGCCAGCAGCTTTGGGGGACTCTACTATGGCTACACCTTC. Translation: CASSFGGLYYGYTF.

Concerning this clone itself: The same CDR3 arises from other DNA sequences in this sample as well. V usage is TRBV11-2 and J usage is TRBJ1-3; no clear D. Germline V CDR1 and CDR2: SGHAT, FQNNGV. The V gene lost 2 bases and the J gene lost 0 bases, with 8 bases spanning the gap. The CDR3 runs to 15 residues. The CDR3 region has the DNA TGTGCCAGCAGCTTACTGGGGAGCTCTGGAAACACCATATATTTT. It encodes CASSLLGSSGNTIYF.

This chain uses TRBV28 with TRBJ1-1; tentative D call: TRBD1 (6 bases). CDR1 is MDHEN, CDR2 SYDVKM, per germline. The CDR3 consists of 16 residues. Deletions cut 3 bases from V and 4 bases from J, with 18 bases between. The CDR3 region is CASSLGAGLMVTEAFF. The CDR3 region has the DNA TGTGCCAGCAGTTTGGGGGCAGGGTTAATGGTCACTGAAGCTTTCTTT.

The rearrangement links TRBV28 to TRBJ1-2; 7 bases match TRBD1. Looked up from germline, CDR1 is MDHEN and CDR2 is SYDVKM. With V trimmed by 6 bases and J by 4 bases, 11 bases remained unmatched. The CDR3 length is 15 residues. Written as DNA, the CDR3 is TGTGCCAGCAGAGTAGGGTCCTCAGGGGGCTATGGCTACACCTTC. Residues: CASRVGSSGGYGYTF.

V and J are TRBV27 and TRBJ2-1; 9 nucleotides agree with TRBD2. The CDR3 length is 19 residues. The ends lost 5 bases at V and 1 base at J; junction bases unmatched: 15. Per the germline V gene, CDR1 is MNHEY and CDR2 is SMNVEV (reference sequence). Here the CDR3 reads CASSPPGTSFTHSYNEQFF. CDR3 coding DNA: TGTGCCAGCAGTCCCCCCGGGACTAGCTTCACCCATTCCTACAATGAGCAGTTCTTC.

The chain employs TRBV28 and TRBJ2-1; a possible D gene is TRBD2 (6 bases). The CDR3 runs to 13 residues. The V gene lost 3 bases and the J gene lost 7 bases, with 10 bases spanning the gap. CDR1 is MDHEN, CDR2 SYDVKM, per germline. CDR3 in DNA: TGTGCCAGCAGTTTCGCAGGGAGGAATGAGCAGTTCTTC. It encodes CASSFAGRNEQFF.